This TCR beta chain was captured by sequencing in a study of T cells in Graves' hyperthyroidism and ophthalmopathy. With respect to this clonotype: A read error may account for a junction end that differs from germline.

It was RNA transcripts that yielded the amplified TCR beta CDR3 regions. The TCR CDR3 first-round RT-PCR relied on the HTBI primer set. TCRdb recomputed calls from the multiplex PCR reads with MiXCR, one row per CDR3 protein. The sample shows about 300,000 distinct CDR3 sequences, approximately 18% of them seen only once. The V gene's germline CDR1 is DFQATT and CDR2 SNEGSKA (reference sequence). The CDR3 sequence is 14 residues long. Patients were excluded for uncontrolled infection, other autoimmune disease, pregnancy or lactation. The clonotype comes from a man aged 50 to 59 with Graves' ophthalmopathy. The specimen sequenced was blood. The chain couples TRBV20-1 to TRBJ1-2; 7 bases map to TRBD1. The CDR3 protein is CSARTLGTDYSYTF. The CDR3 DNA sequence: TGCAGTGCTAGGACCCTCGGGACAGACTATAGCTACACCTTC.